This T cell receptor (beta chain) was captured by sequencing in a study of blood T cell repertoires in COVID-19. Only in-frame clones appear in the TCRdb table, and some are missing; sequencing was by immunoSEQ multiplex PCR. This repertoire shows about 190,000 clones, around 85% found once; its top ten account for about 14%. Looked up from germline, CDR1 is SGHDT and CDR2 is YYEEEE. CDR3 length: 15 residues. V lost 0 bases to trimming and J lost 1 base, with 9 bases between them. The sequencing sample was made of peripheral blood. The chain employs TRBV5-6 and TRBJ2-3; no clear D. The clonotype comes from a man aged 45-65 years who had recovered from COVID-19. The CDR3 DNA is TGTGCCAGCAGCTTGGCACTTGCGGGCACAGATACGCAGTATTTT. It yields the protein CASSLALAGTDTQYF.